Sequencing of this TCR beta chain was carried out in a study of T-cell reconstitution after alpha-beta-depleted transplantation in children (dated by TCRdb to 2016 to 2017). A note on the overall study: Using TCR repertoire profiling, the study followed T-cell immune reconstitution in a quantitative way in children after TCRalphabeta/CD19-depleted allogeneic hematopoietic cell transplantation. Results the study describes overall, beyond this receptor: The frequencies of hyperexpanded clones fell over the following months, and after one year, T-cell counts and TCRbeta diversity were mostly attributed to newly produced T cells. The apparently early alphabetaT-cell count recovery about two months after transplant was reportedly dependent on only several hundred rapidly expanded clones derived from non-depleted graft cells. In some patients, the high TCRbeta diversity seen at day 60 was put down to recipient T cells and intrathymic progenitors that had survived conditioning.

Libraries were built with PCR. Sequencer: Illumina HiSeq 2500. TCR library preparation used molecular barcoding, with unique molecular identifiers applied to normalize quantification of the TCRbeta repertoire. TCRdb handled the public reads itself, with Q25 trimming in fastp and clone calling in MiXCR, and kept productive beta chains. Duplicate CDR3 protein sequences are folded into a single record with the most common DNA and genes. The sample table lists 500,000 or so distinct CDR3 sequences, approximately 10% of them with a count of one. 14% of the sample lies in the top ten. From its cysteine to its phenylalanine, the CDR3 spans 9 amino acids. Only CDR3 DNA is held: 27 bases, read in frame from base 1. Per the germline V gene (reference sequence), SEHNR is the CDR1 and FQNEAQ is the CDR2. V is clipped by 6 bases and J by 15 bases, and the sequence between their germline boundaries is 9 bases long.

This clonotype was seen a few times. The specificity of this receptor is unknown. Per-base qualities were not stored, and no clone one base away is much larger. Interpreted using the paper, the treatment or condition label stands for: allogeneic hematopoietic cell transplantation with graft depleted of TCRalphabeta T cells and CD19 B cells. The children who served as transplant recipients had been given grafts of TCRalphabeta/CD19-depleted allogeneic hematopoietic cells. The source is a female patient between 2 and 15 years old who had a stem cell transplant for aplastic anemia, so the T cells may come from the graft donor. Rearrangement joined TRBV7-9 to TRBJ2-1; no D segment can be confidently identified. Source: PBMCs, mostly from graft donor cells, taken 180 days after TCRalphabeta/CD19-depleted stem cell transplant. The sequenced DNA: TGTGCCAGCAGTCCCCCTGGGTTCTTC. This yields the protein CASSPPGFF.